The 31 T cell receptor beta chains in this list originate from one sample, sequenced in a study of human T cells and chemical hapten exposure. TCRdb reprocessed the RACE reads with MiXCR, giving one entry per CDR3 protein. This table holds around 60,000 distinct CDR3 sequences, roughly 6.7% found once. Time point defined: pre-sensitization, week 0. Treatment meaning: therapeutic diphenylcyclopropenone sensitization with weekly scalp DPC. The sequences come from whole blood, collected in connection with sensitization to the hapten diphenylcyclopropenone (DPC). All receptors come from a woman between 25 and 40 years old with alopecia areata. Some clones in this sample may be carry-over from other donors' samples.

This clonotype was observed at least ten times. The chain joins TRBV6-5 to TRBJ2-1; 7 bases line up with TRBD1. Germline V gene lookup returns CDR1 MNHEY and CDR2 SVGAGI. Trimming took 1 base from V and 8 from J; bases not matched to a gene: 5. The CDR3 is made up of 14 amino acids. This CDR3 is CASSYFQGEHEQFF. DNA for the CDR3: TGTGCCAGCAGTTACTTCCAGGGGGAGCATGAGCAGTTCTTC.

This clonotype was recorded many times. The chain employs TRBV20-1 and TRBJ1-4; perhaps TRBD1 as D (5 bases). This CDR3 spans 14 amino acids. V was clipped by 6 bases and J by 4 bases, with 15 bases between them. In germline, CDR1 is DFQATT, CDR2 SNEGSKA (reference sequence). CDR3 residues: CSAVNGGINEKLFF. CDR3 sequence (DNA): TGCAGTGCCGTGAATGGGGGGATTAATGAAAAACTGTTTTTT.

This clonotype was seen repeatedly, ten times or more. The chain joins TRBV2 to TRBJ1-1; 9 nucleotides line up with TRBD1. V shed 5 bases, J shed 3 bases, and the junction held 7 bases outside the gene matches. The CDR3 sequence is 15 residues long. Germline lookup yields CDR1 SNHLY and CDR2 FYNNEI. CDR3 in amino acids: CASSWDRAGDTEAFF. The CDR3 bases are TGTGCCAGCAGTTGGGACAGGGCGGGGGACACTGAAGCTTTCTTT.

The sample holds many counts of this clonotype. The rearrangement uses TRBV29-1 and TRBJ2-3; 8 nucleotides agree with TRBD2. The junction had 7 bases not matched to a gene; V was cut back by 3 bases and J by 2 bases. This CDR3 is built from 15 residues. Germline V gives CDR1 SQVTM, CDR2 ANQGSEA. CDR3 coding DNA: TGCAGCGTTGATCTGACGGGGGGGATCACAGATACGCAGTATTTT. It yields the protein CSVDLTGGITDTQYF.

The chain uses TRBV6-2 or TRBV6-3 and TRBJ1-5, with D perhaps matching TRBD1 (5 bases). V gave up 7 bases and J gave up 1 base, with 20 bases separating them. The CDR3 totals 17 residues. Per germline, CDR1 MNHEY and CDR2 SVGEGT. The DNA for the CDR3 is TGTGCCAGCACGGGGGATGGGGGTGCAATGAGCAATCAGCCCCAGCATTTT. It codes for CASTGDGGAMSNQPQHF.

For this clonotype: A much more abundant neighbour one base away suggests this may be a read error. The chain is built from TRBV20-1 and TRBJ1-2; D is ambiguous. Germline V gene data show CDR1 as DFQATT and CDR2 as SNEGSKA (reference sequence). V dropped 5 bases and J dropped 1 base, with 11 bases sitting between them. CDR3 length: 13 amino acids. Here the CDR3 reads CSAGLGFNYGYTF. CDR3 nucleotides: TGCAGTGCTGGCCTGGGTTTTAACTATGGCTACACCTTC.

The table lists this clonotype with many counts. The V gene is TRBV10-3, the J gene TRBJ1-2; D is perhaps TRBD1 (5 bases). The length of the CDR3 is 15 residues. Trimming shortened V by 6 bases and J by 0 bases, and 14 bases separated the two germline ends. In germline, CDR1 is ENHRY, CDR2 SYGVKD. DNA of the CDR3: TGTGCCATCAGACCCGACAGCTCCCCTAACTATGGCTACACCTTC. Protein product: CAIRPDSSPNYGYTF.

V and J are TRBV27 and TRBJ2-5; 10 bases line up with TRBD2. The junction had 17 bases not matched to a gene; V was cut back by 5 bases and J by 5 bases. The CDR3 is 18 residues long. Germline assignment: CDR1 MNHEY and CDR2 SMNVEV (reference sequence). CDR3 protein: CASSARRPGLAFAETQYF. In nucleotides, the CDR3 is TGTGCCAGCAGTGCCAGGCGCCCGGGACTAGCGTTCGCCGAGACCCAGTACTTC.

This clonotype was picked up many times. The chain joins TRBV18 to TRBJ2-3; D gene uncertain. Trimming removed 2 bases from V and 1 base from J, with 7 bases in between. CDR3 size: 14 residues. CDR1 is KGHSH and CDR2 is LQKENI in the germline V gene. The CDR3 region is CASSPALGTDTQYF. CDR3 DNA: TGTGCCAGCTCACCAGCCCTAGGCACAGATACGCAGTATTTT.

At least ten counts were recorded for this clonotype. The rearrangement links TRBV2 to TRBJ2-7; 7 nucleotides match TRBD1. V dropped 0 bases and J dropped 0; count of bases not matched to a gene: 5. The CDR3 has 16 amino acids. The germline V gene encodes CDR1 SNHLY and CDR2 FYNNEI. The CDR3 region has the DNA TGTGCCAGCAGTGAAGCAGGGGGCCAAAGCTCCTACGAGCAGTACTTC. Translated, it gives CASSEAGGQSSYEQYF.

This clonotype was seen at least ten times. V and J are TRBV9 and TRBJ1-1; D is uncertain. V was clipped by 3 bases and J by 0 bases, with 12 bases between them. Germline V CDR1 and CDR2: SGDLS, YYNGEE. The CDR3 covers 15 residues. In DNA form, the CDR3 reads TGTGCCAGCAGCGCCATTGGAGTCATGAACACTGAAGCTTTCTTT. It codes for CASSAIGVMNTEAFF.

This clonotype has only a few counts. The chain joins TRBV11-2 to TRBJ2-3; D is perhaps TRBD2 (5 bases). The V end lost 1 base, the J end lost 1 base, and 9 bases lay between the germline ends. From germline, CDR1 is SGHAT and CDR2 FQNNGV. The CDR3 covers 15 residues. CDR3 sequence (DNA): TGTGCCAGCAGCTTAGTCGGGGAACGCACAGATACGCAGTATTTT. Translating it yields CASSLVGERTDTQYF.

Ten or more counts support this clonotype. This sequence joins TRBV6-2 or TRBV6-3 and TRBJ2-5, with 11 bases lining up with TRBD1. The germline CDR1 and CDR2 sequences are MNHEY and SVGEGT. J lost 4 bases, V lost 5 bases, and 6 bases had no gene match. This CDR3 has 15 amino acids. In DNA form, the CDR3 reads TGTGCCAGCAGTAAACGGGACAGGGGGGGAGAGACCCAGTACTTC. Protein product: CASSKRDRGGETQYF.

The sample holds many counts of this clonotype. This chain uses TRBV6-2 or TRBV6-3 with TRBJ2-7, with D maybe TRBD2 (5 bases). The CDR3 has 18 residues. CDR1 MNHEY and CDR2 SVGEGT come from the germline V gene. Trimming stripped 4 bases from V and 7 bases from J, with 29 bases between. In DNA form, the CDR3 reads TGTGCCAGCAGTTCCCAAACCCCCATCCGACGGCGCCGGGGTGAGCAGTACTTC. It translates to CASSSQTPIRRRRGEQYF.

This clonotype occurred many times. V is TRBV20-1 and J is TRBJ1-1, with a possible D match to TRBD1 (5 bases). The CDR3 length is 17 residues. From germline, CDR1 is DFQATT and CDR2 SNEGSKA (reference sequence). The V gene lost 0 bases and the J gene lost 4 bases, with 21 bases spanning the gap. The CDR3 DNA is TGCAGTGCTAGAGATGAGAATCTGGGGACGGAGGTCACTGAAGCTTTCTTT. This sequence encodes CSARDENLGTEVTEAFF.

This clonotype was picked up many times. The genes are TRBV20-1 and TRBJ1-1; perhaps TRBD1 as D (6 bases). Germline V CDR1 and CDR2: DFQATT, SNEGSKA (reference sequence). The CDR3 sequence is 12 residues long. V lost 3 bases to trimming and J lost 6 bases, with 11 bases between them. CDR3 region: CSARRQESEAFF. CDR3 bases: TGCAGTGCTAGGCGACAGGAATCTGAAGCTTTCTTT.

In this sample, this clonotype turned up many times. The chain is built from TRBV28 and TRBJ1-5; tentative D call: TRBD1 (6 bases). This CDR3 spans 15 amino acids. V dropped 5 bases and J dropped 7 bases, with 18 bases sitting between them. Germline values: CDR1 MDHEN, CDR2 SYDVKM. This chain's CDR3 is CASSPTFVGGQPQHF. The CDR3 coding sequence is TGTGCCAGCAGTCCCACTTTTGTGGGGGGCCAGCCCCAGCATTTT.

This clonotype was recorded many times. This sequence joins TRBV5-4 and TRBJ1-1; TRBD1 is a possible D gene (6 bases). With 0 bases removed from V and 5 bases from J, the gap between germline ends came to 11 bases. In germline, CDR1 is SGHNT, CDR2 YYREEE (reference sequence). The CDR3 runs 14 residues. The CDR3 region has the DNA TGTGCCAGCAGCTTGGACAGGGTAAGGACTGAAGCTTTCTTT. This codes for CASSLDRVRTEAFF.

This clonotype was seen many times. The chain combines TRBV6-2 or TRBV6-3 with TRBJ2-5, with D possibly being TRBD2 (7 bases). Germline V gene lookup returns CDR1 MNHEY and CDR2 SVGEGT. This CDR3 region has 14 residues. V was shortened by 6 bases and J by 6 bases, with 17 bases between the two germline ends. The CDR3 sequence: CASRLGGGGKTQYF. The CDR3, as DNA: TGTGCCAGCAGGCTTGGCGGGGGCGGGAAGACCCAGTACTTC.

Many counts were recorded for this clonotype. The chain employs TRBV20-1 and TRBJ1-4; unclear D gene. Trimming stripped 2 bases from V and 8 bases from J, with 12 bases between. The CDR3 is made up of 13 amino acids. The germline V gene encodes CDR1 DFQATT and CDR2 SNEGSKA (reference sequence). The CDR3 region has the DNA TGCAGTGCTAGATCGGGCTCAGTCGAAAAACTGTTTTTT. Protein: CSARSGSVEKLFF.

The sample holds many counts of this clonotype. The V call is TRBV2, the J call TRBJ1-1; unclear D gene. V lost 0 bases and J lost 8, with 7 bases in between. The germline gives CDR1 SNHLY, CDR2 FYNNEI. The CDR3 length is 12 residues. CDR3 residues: CASSEAGREAFF. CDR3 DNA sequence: TGTGCCAGCAGTGAAGCGGGGAGAGAAGCTTTCTTT.

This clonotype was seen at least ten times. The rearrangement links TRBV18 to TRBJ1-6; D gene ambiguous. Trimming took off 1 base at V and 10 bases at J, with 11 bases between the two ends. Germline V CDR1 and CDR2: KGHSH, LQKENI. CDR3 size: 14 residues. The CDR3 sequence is CASSPQRVSSPLHF. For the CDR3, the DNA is TGTGCCAGCTCACCACAAAGGGTCAGCTCACCCCTCCACTTT.

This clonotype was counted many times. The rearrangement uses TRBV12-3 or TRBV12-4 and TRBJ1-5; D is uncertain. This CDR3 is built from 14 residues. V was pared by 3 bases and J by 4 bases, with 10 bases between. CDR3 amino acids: CASSFNRENQPQHF. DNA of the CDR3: TGTGCCAGCAGTTTCAACAGAGAGAATCAGCCCCAGCATTTT.

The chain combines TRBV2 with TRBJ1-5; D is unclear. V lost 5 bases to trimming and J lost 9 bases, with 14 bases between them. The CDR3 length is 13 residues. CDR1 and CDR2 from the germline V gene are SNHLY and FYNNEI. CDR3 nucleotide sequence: TGTGCCAGCAGTAGGCTCCTAGATGGGCCCCAGCATTTT. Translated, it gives CASSRLLDGPQHF.

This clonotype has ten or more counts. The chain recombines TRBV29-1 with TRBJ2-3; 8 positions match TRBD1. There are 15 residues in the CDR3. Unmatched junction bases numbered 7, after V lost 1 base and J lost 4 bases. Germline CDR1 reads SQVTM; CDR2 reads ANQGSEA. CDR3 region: CSVEGVQGDADTQYF. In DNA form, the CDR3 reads TGCAGCGTTGAAGGAGTACAGGGGGACGCAGATACGCAGTATTTT.

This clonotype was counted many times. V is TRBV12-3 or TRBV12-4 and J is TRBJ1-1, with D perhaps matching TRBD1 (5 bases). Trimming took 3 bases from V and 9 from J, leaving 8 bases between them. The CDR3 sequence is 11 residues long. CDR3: CASSLGEKAFF. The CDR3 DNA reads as TGTGCCAGCAGTTTGGGGGAGAAAGCTTTCTTT.

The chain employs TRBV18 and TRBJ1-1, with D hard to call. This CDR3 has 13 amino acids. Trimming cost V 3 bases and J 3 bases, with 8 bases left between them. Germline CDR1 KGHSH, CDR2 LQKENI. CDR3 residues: CASSPGVDTEAFF. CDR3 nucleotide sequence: TGTGCCAGCTCACCTGGGGTAGACACTGAAGCTTTCTTT.

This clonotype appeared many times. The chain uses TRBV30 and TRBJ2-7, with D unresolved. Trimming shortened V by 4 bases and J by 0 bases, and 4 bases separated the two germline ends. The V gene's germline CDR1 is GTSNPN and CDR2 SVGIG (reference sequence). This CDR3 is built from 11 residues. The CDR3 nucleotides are TGTGCCTGGATGGGCTCCTACGAGCAGTACTTC. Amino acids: CAWMGSYEQYF.

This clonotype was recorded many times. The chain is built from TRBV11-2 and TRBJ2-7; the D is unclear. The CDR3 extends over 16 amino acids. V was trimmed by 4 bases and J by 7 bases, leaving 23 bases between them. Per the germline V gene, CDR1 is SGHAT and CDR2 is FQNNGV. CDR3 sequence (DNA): TGTGCCAGCAGCTCAGCGACATCCGGAAGGGTGAGGGAGCAGTACTTC. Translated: CASSSATSGRVREQYF.

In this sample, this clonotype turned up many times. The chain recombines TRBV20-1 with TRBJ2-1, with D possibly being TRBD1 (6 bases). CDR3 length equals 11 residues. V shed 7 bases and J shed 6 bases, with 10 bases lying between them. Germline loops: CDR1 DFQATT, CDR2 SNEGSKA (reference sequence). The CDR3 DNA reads TGCAGTGGTGTAGGGGGCAATGAGCAGTTCTTC. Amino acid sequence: CSGVGGNEQFF.

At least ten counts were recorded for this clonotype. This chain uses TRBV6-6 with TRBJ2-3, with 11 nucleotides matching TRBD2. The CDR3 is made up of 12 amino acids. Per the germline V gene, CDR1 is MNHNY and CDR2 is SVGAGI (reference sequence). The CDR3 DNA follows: TGTGTGACTAGCGGGACCACAGATACGCAGTATTTT. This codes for CVTSGTTDTQYF.